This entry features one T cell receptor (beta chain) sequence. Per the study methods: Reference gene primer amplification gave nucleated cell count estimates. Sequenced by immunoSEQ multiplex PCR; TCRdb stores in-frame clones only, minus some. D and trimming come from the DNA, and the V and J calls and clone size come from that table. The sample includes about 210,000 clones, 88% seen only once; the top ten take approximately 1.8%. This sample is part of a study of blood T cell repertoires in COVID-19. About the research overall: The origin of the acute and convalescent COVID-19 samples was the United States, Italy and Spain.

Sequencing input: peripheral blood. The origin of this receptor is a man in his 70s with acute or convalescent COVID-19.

The CDR3 sequence is CASSSHDSTEAFF. CDR3 nucleotides: TGTGCCAGCAGTTCCCACGACAGTACTGAAGCTTTCTTT. The V gene is TRBV27, the J gene TRBJ1-1, with D maybe TRBD1 (5 bases). CDR1 MNHEY and CDR2 SMNVEV come from the germline V gene (reference sequence). Trimming cost V 4 bases and J 5 bases, with 11 bases left between them. The CDR3 is made up of 13 amino acids.